This record concerns one TCR beta chain sequence. An end of the junction does not agree with germline; a read error may underlie this. TCR beta cDNA came from approximately 0.55 ug total RNA, primed with a constant-region primer. Construction of TCR beta libraries relied on three successive nested multiplex PCR rounds employing slightly modified ARM-PCR. MiXCR, run by TCRdb on the multiplex PCR reads, gives a single entry per CDR3 protein. The sample has about 20,000 distinct CDR3 sequences; around 76% are singletons. The data belong to a study of tumor-infiltrating lymphocytes in primary liver carcinoma. Extraction of RNA together with DNA used about 17-34 mg of unsorted bulk tissue. Specimen: liver tumor tissue from sampling region 1. Subset of the sample: tumor region T1, superior pole. This TCR came from a man aged 35-49 years with primary liver carcinoma and hepatitis B virus infection.

CDR3 amino acids: CASTPPGLAGGVEQYF. For the CDR3, the DNA is TGTGCCAGCACTCCCCCGGGACTAGCGGGAGGCGTCGAGCAATACTTC. The chain combines TRBV6-1 with TRBJ2-7, with 15 nucleotides matching TRBD2. The CDR3 loop spans 16 amino acids. The germline V gene has CDR1 MNHNS and CDR2 SASEGT.